This TCR beta chain was retrieved from a study of shared clonotypes between healthy human individuals. An assay was performed, and its level was deep. Replicate PCRs from sorted subsets contained about 200 ng DNA, which is around 30,000 T cell genomes. Using immunoSEQ multiplex PCR, the repertoire was profiled, and TCRdb retains in-frame clones only, with some absent. Among 1,500,000 or so clones listed, approximately 97% were seen once. Study-level results: Only a few donors were included, so the genetic and exposure-history diversity represented was limited.

Each donor was a Caucasian adult residing in Nashville, Tennessee. CDR1 SGDLS and CDR2 YYNGEE come from the germline V gene. This CDR3 spans 16 amino acids. J gave up 3 bases and V 4 bases, and 9 bases lay outside the gene matches. A note on this clone: Its antigen is unidentified.

The origin of this receptor is a man under 40 in good health. The chain joins TRBV9 to TRBJ2-1; TRBD2 matches at 8 bases. The sequenced sample consisted of naive CD4+ T cells sorted from blood. Subset denoted: CD45RA+ positively selected. CDR3 protein: CASSRSLAAYYNEQFF. Written as DNA, the CDR3 is TGTGCCAGCAGCCGCTCACTAGCGGCGTACTACAATGAGCAGTTCTTC.